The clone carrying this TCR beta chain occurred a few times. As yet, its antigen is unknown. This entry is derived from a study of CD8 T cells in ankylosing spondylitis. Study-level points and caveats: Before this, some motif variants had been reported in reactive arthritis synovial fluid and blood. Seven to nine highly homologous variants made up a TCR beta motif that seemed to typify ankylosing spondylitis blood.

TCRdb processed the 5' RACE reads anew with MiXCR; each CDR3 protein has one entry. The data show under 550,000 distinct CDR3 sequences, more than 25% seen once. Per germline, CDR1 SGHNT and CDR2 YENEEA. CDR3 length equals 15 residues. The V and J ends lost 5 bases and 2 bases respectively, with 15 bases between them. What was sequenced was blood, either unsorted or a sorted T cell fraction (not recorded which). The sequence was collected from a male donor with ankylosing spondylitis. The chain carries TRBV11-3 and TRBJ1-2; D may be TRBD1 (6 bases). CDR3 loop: CASSPAGQNNYGYTF. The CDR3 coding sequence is TGTGCCAGCAGCCCCGCCGGACAGAACAACTATGGCTACACCTTC.